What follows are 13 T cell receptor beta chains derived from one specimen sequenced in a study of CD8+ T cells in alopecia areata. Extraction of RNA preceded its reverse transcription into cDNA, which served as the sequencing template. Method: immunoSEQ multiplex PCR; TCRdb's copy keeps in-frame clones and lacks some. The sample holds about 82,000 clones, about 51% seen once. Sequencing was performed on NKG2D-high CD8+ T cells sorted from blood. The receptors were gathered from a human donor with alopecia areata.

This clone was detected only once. The CDR3 nucleotides read TGCAGTGGGGGGGTGAACACTGAAGCTTTCTTT. The encoded protein is CSGGVNTEAFF. The rearrangement uses TRBV20-1 and TRBJ1-1, with D perhaps matching TRBD1 (5 bases). V was trimmed by 7 bases and J by 0 bases, leaving 6 bases between them. The CDR3 contains 11 residues. Germline-derived CDR1 and CDR2 are DFQATT and SNEGSKA (reference sequence).

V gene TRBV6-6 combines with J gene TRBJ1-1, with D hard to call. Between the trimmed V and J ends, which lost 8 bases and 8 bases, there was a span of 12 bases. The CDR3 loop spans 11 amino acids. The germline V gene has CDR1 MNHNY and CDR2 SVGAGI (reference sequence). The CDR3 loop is CASRHRLEAFF. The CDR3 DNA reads TGTGCCAGCCGTCACCGCCTCGAAGCTTTCTTT.

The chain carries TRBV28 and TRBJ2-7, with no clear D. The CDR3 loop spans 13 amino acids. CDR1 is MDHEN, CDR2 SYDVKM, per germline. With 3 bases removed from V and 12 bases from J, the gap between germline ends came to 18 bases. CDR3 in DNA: TGTGCCAGCAGTTTCGGTTACGACGGATTTATGTACTTC. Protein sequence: CASSFGYDGFMYF.

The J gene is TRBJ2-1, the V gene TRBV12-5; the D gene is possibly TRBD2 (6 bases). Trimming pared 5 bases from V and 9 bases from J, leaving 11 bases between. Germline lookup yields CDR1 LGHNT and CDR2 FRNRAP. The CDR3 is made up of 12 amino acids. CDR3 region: CASGLEGVEQFF. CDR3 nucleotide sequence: TGTGCTAGTGGTCTGGAGGGTGTTGAGCAGTTCTTC.

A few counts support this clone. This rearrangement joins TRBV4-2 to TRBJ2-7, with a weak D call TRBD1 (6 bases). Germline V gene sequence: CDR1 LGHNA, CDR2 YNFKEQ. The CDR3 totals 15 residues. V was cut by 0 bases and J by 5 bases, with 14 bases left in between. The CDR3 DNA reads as TGTGCCAGCAGCCAAGACGCAGGGGCGCAGGACGAGCAGTACTTC. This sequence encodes CASSQDAGAQDEQYF.

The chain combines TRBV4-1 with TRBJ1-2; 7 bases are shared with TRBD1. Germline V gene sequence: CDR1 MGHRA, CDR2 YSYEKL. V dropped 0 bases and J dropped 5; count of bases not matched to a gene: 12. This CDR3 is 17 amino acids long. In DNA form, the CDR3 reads TGCGCCAGCAGCCAAGAGGCGACAGGGCTTGCAGGGTATGGCTACACCTTC. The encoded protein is CASSQEATGLAGYGYTF.

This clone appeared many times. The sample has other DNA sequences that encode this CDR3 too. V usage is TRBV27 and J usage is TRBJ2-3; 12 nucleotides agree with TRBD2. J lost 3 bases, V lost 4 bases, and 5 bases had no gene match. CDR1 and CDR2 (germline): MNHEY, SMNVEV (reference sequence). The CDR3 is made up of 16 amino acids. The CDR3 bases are TGTGCCAGCAGTTCGGGACTAGCGGGCGGGACAGATACGCAGTATTTT. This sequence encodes CASSSGLAGGTDTQYF.

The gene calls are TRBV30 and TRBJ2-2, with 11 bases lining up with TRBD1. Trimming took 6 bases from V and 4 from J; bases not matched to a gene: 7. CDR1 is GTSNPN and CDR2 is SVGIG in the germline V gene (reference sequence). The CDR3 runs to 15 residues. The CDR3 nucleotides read TGTGCCTGCAACCTCGGGACAGGGGGCACCGGGGAGCTGTTTTTT. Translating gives CACNLGTGGTGELFF.

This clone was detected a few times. The CDR3 nucleotides read TGTGCCAGTAGTAGCCTAGCGGGAAGTTACACCGGGGAGCTGTTTTTT. Translated: CASSSLAGSYTGELFF. The J gene is TRBJ2-2, the V gene TRBV19; 9 positions match TRBD2. The CDR3 totals 16 residues. The germline V gene encodes CDR1 LNHDA and CDR2 SQIVND (reference sequence). Trimming cost V 4 bases and J 3 bases; bases outside gene matches: 6.

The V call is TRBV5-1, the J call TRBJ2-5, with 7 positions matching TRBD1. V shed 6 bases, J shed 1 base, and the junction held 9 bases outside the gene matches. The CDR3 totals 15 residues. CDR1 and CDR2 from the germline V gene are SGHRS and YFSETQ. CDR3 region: CASTFLGQIQETQYF. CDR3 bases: TGCGCCAGCACCTTTCTGGGACAGATCCAAGAGACCCAGTACTTC.

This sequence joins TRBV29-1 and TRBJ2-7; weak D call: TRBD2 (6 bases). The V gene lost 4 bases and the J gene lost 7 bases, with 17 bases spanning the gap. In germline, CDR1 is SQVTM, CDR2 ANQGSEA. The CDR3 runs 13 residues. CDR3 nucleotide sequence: TGCAGCGTTGCGGGGGACCCCCCCGGGGAGCAGTACTTC. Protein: CSVAGDPPGEQYF.

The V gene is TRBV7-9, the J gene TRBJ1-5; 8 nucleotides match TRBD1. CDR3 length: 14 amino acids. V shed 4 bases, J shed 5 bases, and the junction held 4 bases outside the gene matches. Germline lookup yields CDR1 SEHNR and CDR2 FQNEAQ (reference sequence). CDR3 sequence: CASSSGQGDQPQHF. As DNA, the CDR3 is TGTGCCAGCAGCTCTGGACAGGGTGATCAGCCCCAGCATTTT. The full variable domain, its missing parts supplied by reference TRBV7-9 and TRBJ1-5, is DTGVSQNPRHKITKRGQNVTFRCDPISEHNRLYWYRQTLGQGPEFLTYFQNEAQLEKSRLLSDRFSAERPKGSFSTLEIQRTEQGDSAMYLCASSSGQGDQPQHFGDGTRLSIL.

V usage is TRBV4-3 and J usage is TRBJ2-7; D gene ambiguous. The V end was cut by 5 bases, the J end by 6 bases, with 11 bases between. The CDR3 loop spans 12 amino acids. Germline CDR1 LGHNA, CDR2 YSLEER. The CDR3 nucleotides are TGCGCCAGCAGCGACGATGGGTCCGAGCAGTACTTC. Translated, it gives CASSDDGSEQYF.